This TCR beta chain was captured by sequencing in a study of long-term antiretroviral therapy in people with HIV. The immunoSEQ assay was v3.0, run at survey level. Sequenced by immunoSEQ multiplex PCR; TCRdb stores in-frame clones only, minus some. The sample carries more than 15,000 clones, approximately 84% recorded once. With respect to this clone: The antigen is unknown.

The J segment lost 1 base and the V segment lost 3 bases, leaving 8 bases of the junction unmatched. The CDR3 has 16 residues. Germline lookup yields CDR1 SGHRS and CDR2 YFSETQ. Participants living with HIV all received treatment in the United States. Every specimen provided 1-10 million cryopreserved PBMC before DNA extraction took place. Broader study findings: There were no data on ART adherence, viral resistance or therapy changes, a gap that limits inferences about post-ART repertoire changes. Dating from about 2004 to 2018, the blood was possibly obtained under older ART regimens.

The starting material was unsorted PBMCs, obtained less than 1.3 years before starting antiretroviral therapy. The TCR sequence derives from a man aged 30 to 45 with HIV. This chain connects TRBV5-1 to TRBJ2-3, with 7 bases fitting TRBD2. CDR3 amino acids: CASSWTRLAGTDTQYF. In DNA, the CDR3 is TGCGCCAGCAGCTGGACACGACTAGCTGGCACAGATACGCAGTATTTT. Using reference TRBV5-1 and TRBJ2-3 for the parts outside the CDR3, the full variable domain is KAGVTQTPRYLIKTRGQQVTLSCSPISGHRSVSWYQQTPGQGLQFLFEYFSETQRNKGNFPGRFSGRQFSNSRSEMNVSTLELGDSALYLCASSWTRLAGTDTQYFGPGTRLTVL.